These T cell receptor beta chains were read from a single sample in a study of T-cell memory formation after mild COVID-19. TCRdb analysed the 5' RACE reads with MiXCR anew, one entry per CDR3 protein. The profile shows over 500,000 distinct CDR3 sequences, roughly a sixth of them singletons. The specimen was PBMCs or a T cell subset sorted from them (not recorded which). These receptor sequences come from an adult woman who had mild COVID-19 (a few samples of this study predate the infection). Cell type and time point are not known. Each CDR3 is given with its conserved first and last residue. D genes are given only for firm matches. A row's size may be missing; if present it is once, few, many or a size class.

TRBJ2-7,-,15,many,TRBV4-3,TGCGCCAGCAGCCAAGTCGCTACAGGGCCCTACGAGCAGTACTTC,CASSQVATGPYEQYF
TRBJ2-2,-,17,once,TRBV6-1,TGTGCCAGCAGTGAAGTGCGTCTAGCTAGGACCACCGGGGAGCTGTTTTTT,CASSEVRLARTTGELFF
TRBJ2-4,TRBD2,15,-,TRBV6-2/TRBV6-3,TGTGCCAGCAGCCCAAGGACTAGCGGTAAAAACATTCAGTACTTC,CASSPRTSGKNIQYF
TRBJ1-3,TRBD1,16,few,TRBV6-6,TGTGCCAGCAGTTCACGGAACAGGGGGGCTGGAAACACCATATATTTT,CASSSRNRGAGNTIYF
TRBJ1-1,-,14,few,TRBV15,TGTGCCACCAGCAGAGATCTGGGGCAGAATAAAGCTTTCTTT,CATSRDLGQNKAFF
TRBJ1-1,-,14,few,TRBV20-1,TGCAGTGCTAGTAAGGGGGAATTGAACACTGAAGCTTTCTTT,CSASKGELNTEAFF
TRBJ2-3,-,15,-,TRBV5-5,TGTGCCAGCAGCTTGGCTCATCAGGGTGAGGACTCGCAGTATTTT,CASSLAHQGEDSQYF
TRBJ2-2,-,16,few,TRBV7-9,TGTGCCAGCAGTACTATCTCCGGGCCGAACACCGGGGAGCTGTTTTTT,CASSTISGPNTGELFF
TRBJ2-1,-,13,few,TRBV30,TGTGCCTGGAGTAGGGGGTCGGCTAATGAGCAGTTCTTC,CAWSRGSANEQFF
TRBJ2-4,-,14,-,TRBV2,TGTGCCAGCAACCAACAGGCGGCAACGGGCATTCAGTACTTC,CASNQQAATGIQYF
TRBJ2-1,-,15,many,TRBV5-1,TGCGCCAGCAGGCTACAGGGTCAGGGCTACAATGAGCAGTTCTTC,CASRLQGQGYNEQFF
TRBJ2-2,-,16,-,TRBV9,TGTGCCAGCAGCGTAGAGGTGGGACCAATCACCGGGGAGCTGTTTTTT,CASSVEVGPITGELFF
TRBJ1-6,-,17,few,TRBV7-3,TGTGCCAGCAGCTTAGAGCCGGGGAGAACCTATAATTCACCCCTCCACTTT,CASSLEPGRTYNSPLHF
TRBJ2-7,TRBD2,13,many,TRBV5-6,TGTGCCAGCAGCTTCGGGACTAGCTTCGAGCAGTACTTC,CASSFGTSFEQYF
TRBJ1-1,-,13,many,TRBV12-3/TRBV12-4,TGTGCCAGCACCTCATCCACAGCCACTGAAGCTTTCTTT,CASTSSTATEAFF
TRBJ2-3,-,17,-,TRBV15,TGTGCCACCAGCAGAGGCCTTGGCGGAGCGGTGTCAGATACGCAGTATTTT,CATSRGLGGAVSDTQYF
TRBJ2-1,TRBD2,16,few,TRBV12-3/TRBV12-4,TGTGCCAGCAGTTCCCCACGGGGGGGCTCCTACAATGAGCAGTTCTTC,CASSSPRGGSYNEQFF
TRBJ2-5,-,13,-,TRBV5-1,TGCGCCAGCAGCTTGGTACTGGGGGGCGGACGCCACTTC,CASSLVLGGGRHF
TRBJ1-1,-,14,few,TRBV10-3,TGTGCCATCAGTGAGGAGGGGACATTCCCTGAAGCTTTCTTT,CAISEEGTFPEAFF
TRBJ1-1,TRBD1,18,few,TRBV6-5,TGTGCCAGCAGTTCTATTCCCAGGGGGCTAACTGGCGACACTGAAGCTTTCTTT,CASSSIPRGLTGDTEAFF
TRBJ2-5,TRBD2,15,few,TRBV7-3,TGTGCCAGCAGCCCTAGCGGGGTCGGCGGGGAGACCCAGTACTTC,CASSPSGVGGETQYF
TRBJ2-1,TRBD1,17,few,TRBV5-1,TGCGCCAGCAGCTACCCCTCAACCGGGACAGGGAGGAATGAGCAGTTCTTC,CASSYPSTGTGRNEQFF
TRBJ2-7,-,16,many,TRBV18,TGTGCCAGCTCACTCTTTTCAGGCACGAGCTCCTACGAGCAGTACTTC,CASSLFSGTSSYEQYF
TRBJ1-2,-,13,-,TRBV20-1,TGCAGTGCTAGGTGGACAGCTTACTATGGCTACACCTTC,CSARWTAYYGYTF
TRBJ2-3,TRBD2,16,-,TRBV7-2,TGTGCCAGCAGCGCCTCCGGGAGGCTTTCCCCAGATACGCAGTATTTT,CASSASGRLSPDTQYF
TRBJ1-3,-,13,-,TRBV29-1,TGCAGCGTTGCCACGACAGGCGGAAACACCATATATTTT,CSVATTGGNTIYF
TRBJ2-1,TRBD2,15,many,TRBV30,TGTGCCTGGAGTAAGGGGTCTAGCGGGTTGAATGAGCAGTTCTTC,CAWSKGSSGLNEQFF
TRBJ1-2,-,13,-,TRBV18,TGTGCCAGCTCACCAGACCCCGCCTATGGCTACACCTTC,CASSPDPAYGYTF
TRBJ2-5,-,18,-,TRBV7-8,TGTGCCAGCAGCTTAGAAACACGGGGGCTCACCCCCCGGGTGACCCAGTACTTC,CASSLETRGLTPRVTQYF
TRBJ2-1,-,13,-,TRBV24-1,TGTGCCACCAGTGATTTAGCCAGCAATGAGCAGTTCTTC,CATSDLASNEQFF
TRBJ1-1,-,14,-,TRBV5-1,TGCGCCAGCAGCGGTTACTTAGGGGGAACTGAAGCTTTCTTT,CASSGYLGGTEAFF
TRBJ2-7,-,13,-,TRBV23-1,TGCGCCAGGGGGCGGGGGCCAACCTACGAGCAGTACTTC,CARGRGPTYEQYF
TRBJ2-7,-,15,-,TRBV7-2,TGTGCCAGCAGCCACACTCTCCCAGACTCCTACGAGCAGTACTTC,CASSHTLPDSYEQYF
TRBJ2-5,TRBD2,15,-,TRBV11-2,TGTGCCAGCAGCTACGGGACTAGCCCAAGGGAGACCCAGTACTTC,CASSYGTSPRETQYF
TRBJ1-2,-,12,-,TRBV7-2,TGTGCCAGCAGCCCAAGGGACTATGGCTACACCTTC,CASSPRDYGYTF
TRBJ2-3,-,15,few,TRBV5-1,TGCGCCAGCAGCTTGGCCGGGCAGAGCACAGATACGCAGTATTTT,CASSLAGQSTDTQYF
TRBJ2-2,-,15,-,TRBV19,TGTGCCAGTAGTCCCGCCGACGAGAACACCGGGGAGCTGTTTTTT,CASSPADENTGELFF